This T cell receptor (beta chain) was recovered during a study of blood T cells in healthy people across ages. Notes on the study in general: Naive T cell percentage showed a strong correlation with TCR beta diversity. A roughly linear age-dependent decrease characterized TCR beta diversity per million T cells.

Aged roughly 6 to 90, donors were systemically healthy Caucasians from Russia. Extraction of total RNA produced a minimum of 5.5 micrograms from each sample. Primers used in a second PCR of roughly 7 to 11 cycles were a sample-barcoded 5' primer and a J-beta primer mix. TCRdb re-derived calls from the 5' RACE reads in MiXCR, one entry per CDR3 protein. Of around 780,000 distinct CDR3 sequences in the sample, about 56% were seen once. With respect to this clonotype: Its specificity is not known.

The V gene lost 5 bases and the J gene lost 4 bases, with 11 bases spanning the gap. The CDR3 contains 13 residues. From germline, CDR1 is LGHNT and CDR2 FRNRAP. Sequenced sample: blood. The chain employs TRBV12-5 and TRBJ1-2; no reliable D call. The receptor was derived from a man between 35 and 55 years old in good health. The CDR3 coding sequence is TGTGCTAGTGGTGAGCAGGAGAGCTATGGCTACACCTTC. It codes for CASGEQESYGYTF. Complete variable domain (other parts from reference TRBV12-5 and TRBJ1-2): DARVTQTPRHKVTEMGQEVTMRCQPILGHNTVFWYRQTMMQGLELLAYFRNRAPLDDSGMPKDRFSAEMPDATLATLKIQPSEPRDSAVYFCASGEQESYGYTFGSGTRLTVV.